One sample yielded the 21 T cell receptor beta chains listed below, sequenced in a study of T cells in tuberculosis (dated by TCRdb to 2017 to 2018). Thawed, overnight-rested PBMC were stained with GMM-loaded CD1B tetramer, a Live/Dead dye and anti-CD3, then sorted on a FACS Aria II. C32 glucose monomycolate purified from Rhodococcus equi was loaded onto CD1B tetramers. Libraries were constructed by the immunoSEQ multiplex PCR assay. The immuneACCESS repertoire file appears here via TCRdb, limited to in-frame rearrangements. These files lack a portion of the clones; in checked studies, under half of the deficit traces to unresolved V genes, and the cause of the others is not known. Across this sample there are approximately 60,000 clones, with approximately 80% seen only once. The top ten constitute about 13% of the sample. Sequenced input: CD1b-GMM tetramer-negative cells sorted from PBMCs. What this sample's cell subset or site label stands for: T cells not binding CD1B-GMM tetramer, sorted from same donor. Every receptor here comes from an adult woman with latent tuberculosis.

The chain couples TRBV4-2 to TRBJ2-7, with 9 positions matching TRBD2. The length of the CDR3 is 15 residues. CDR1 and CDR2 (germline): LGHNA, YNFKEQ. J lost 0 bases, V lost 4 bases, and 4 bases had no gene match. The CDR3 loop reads CASSRTSDSSYEQYF. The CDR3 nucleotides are TGTGCCAGCAGCCGGACTAGCGACAGCTCCTACGAGCAGTACTTC.

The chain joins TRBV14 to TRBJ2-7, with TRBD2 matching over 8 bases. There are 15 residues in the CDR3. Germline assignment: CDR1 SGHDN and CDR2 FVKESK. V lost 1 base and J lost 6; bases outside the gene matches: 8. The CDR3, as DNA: TGTGCCAGCAGCCAAGGTGGTAGCGGGAAGGGCGAGCAGTACTTC. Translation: CASSQGGSGKGEQYF. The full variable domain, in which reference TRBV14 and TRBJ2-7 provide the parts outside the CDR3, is EAGVTQFPSHSVIEKGQTVTLRCDPISGHDNLYWYRRVMGKEIKFLLHFVKESKQDESGMPNNRFLAERTGGTYSTLKVQPAELEDSGVYFCASSQGGSGKGEQYFGPGTRLTVT.

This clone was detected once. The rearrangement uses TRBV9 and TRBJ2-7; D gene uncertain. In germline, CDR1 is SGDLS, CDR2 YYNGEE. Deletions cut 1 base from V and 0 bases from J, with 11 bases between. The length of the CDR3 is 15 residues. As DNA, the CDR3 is TGTGCCAGCAGCGTAAACGCGGCGAGCTCCTACGAGCAGTACTTC. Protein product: CASSVNAASSYEQYF.

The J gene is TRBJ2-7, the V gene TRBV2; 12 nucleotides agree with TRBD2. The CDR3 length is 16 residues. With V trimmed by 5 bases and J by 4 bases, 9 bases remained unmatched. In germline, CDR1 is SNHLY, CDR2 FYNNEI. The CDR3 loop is CASSSTGTSGLYEQYF. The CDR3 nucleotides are TGTGCCAGCAGTTCCACCGGGACTAGCGGGCTTTACGAGCAGTACTTC.

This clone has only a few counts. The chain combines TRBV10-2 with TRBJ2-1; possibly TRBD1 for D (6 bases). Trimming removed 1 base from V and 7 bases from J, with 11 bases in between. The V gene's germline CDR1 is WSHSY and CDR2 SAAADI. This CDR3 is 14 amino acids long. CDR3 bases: TGCGCCAGCAGTGAGTGGTACAGGGAAAATGAGCAGTTCTTC. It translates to CASSEWYRENEQFF.

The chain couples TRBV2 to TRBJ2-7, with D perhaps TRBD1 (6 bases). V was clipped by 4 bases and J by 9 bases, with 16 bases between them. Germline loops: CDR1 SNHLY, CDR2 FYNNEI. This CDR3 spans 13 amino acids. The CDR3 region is CASSGSTGLGQYF. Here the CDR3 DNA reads TGTGCCAGCAGTGGGAGTACAGGGTTAGGGCAGTACTTC.

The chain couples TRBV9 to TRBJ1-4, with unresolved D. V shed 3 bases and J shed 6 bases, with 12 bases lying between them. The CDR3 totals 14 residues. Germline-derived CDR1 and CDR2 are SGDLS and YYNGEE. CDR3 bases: TGTGCCAGCAGCGCCACCGGGGATCATGAAAAACTGTTTTTT. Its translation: CASSATGDHEKLFF.

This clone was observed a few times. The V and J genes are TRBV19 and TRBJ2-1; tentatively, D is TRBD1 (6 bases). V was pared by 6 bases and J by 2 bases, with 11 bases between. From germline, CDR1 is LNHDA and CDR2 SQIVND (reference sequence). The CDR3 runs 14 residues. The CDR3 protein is CASSIQGPYNEQFF. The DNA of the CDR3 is TGTGCCAGTAGCATACAGGGTCCCTACAATGAGCAGTTCTTC.

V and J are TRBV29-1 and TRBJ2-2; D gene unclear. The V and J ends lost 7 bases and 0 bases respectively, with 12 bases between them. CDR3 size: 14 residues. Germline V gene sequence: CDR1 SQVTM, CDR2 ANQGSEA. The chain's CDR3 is CSAGSQANTGELFF. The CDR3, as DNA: TGCAGCGCCGGAAGCCAGGCGAACACCGGGGAGCTGTTTTTT.

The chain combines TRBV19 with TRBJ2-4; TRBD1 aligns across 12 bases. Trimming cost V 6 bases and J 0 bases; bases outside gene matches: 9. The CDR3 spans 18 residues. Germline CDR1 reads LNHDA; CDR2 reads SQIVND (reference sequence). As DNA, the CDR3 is TGTGCCAGTAGCCTCCGGGACAGGGGGCTTATAGCCAAAAACATTCAGTACTTC. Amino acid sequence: CASSLRDRGLIAKNIQYF.

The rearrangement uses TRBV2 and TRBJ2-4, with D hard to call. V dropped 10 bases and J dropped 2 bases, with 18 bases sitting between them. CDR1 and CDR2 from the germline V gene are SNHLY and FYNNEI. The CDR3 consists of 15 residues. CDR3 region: CATRPLPGSKNIQYF. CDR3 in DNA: TGTGCCACCCGACCCCTACCGGGTTCCAAAAACATTCAGTACTTC.

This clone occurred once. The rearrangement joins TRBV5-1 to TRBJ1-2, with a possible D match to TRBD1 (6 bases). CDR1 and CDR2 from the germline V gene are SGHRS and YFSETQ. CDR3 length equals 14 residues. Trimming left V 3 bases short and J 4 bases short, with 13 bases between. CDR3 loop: CASSSEGGPYGYTF. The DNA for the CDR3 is TGCGCCAGCAGCTCGGAGGGGGGGCCCTATGGCTACACCTTC. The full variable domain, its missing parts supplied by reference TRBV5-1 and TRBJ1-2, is KAGVTQTPRYLIKTRGQQVTLSCSPISGHRSVSWYQQTPGQGLQFLFEYFSETQRNKGNFPGRFSGRQFSNSRSEMNVSTLELGDSALYLCASSSEGGPYGYTFGSGTRLTVV.

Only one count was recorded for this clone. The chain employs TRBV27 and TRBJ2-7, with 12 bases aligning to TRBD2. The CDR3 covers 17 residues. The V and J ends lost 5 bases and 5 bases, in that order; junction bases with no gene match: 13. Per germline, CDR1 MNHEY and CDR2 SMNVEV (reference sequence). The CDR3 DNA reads TGTGCCAGCAGTCCCCGCCCGCCTAGCGGGGGGGTTCACGAGCAGTACTTC. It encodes CASSPRPPSGGVHEQYF.

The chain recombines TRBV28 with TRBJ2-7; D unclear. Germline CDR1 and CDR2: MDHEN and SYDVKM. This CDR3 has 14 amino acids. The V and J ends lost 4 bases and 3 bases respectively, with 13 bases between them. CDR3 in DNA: TGTGCCAGCAGTTCCCTATTTCCGGGCTACGAGCAGTACTTC. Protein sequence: CASSSLFPGYEQYF. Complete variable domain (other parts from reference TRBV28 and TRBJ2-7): DVKVTQSSRYLVKRTGEKVFLECVQDMDHENMFWYRQDPGLGLRLIYFSYDVKMKEKGDIPEGYSVSREKKERFSLILESASTNQTSMYLCASSSLFPGYEQYFGPGTRLTVT.

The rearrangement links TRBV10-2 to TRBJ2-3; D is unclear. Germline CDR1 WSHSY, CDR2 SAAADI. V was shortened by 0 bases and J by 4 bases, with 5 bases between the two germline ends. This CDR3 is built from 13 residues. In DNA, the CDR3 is TGCGCCAGCAGTGAGTCAAGCGCAGATACGCAGTATTTT. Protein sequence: CASSESSADTQYF.

CDR3 nucleotides: TGCGCCAGCAGCTTGGGACAGCTCACAGATACGCAGTATTTT. It encodes CASSLGQLTDTQYF. The chain recombines TRBV5-1 with TRBJ2-3; D is perhaps TRBD1 (5 bases). The CDR3 runs to 14 residues. The germline V gene encodes CDR1 SGHRS and CDR2 YFSETQ. V lost 0 bases and J lost 2, with 7 bases in between.

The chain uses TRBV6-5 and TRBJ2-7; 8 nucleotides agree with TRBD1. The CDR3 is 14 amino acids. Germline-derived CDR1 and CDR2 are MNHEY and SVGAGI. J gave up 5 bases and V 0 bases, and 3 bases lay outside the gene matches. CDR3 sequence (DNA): TGTGCCAGCAGTTACTCGACAGGGGAGAACGAGCAGTACTTC. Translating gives CASSYSTGENEQYF.

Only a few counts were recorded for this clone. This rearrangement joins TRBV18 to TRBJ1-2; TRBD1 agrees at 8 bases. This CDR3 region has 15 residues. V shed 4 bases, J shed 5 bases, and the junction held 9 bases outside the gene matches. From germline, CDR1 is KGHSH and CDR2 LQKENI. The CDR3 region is CASSLGQGSDYGYTF. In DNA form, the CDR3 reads TGTGCCAGCTCACTTGGACAGGGCTCTGATTATGGCTACACCTTC.

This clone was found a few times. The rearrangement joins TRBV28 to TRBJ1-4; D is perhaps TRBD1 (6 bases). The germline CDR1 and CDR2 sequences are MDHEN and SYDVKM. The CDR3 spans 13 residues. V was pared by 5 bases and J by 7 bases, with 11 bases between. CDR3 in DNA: TGTGCCAGCAGTCCATCAGGGGCTGAAAAACTGTTTTTT. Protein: CASSPSGAEKLFF.

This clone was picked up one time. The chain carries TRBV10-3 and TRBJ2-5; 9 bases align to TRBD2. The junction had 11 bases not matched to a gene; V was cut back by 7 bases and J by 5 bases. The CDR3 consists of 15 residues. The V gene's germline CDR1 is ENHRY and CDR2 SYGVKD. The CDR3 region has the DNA TGTGCCATCAAAGGAGGCGGGGGGGCCGGGGAGACCCAGTACTTC. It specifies CAIKGGGGAGETQYF.

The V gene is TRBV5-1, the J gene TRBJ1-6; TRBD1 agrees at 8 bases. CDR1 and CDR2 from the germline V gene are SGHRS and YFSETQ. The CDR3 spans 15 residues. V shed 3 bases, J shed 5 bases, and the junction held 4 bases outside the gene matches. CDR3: CASSYQQGDNSPLHF. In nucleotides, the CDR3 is TGCGCCAGCAGCTACCAACAGGGGGATAATTCACCCCTCCACTTT.